Each of the 12 T cell receptor beta chains below was sequenced from the same sample in a study of cytotoxic CD8 clonotypes in ibrutinib-treated CLL (dated by TCRdb to about 2021). The time point label on this specimen signifies: 12 months on ibrutinib. Library method: the immunoSEQ multiplex PCR assay. What TCRdb holds here is the immuneACCESS table cut down to in-frame rearrangements. Part of the clones is not present; checked against another copy, under half of the missing clones reflect an unresolved V gene, and the others are unexplained. Here the sample has some 70,000 clones; approximately 70% occur a single time. The leading ten clones occupy 4.5% to 6% of the sample. The sample in question was PBMCs, obtained after 12 months of ibrutinib treatment. These TCRs come from a human donor with chronic lymphocytic leukemia.

The chain is built from TRBV21-1 and TRBJ2-6; the D call in the table, TRBD2, was not verified against the DNA. TRBV21-1 corresponds to a pseudogene. The CDR3 is 19 amino acids. In DNA form, the CDR3 reads TGTGCCAGCAGCTGGCGGAGGGCCAGGACAAACTCTGGGGCCAACGTCCTGACTTTC. It is translated as CASSWRRARTNSGANVLTF.

This rearrangement joins TRBV19 to TRBJ1-4; TRBD1 agrees at 7 bases. With 6 bases clipped from V and 8 bases from J, the junction kept 12 bases outside the gene matches. Germline CDR1 is LNHDA and CDR2 is SQIVND (reference sequence). The CDR3 runs 15 residues. The CDR3 sequence: CASRGRGRGVEKLFF. CDR3 in DNA: TGTGCCAGTAGAGGCAGGGGGAGAGGAGTGGAAAAACTGTTTTTT.

The CDR3 coding sequence is TGTGCCAGCAGTACGACAGGGTCCCCTGAAAAACTGTTTTTT. Encoded protein: CASSTTGSPEKLFF. The rearrangement links TRBV6-1 to TRBJ1-4, with 7 nucleotides matching TRBD1. The CDR3 sequence is 14 residues long. The V gene end was trimmed by 5 bases and the J gene end by 7 bases; junction bases not matched to a gene: 7. CDR1 and CDR2 (germline): MNHNS, SASEGT.

The chain carries TRBV7-8 and TRBJ2-7, with TRBD1 matching 7 bases. CDR3 size: 14 residues. V was pared by 4 bases and J by 5 bases, with 8 bases of the junction left unmatched. Germline values: CDR1 SGHVS, CDR2 FQNEAQ. This chain's CDR3 is CASSSRGRSDEQYF. DNA for the CDR3: TGTGCCAGCAGCTCGAGGGGGCGTTCCGACGAGCAGTACTTC. The whole variable domain, remainder taken from reference TRBV7-8 and TRBJ2-7, is GAGVSQSPRYKVAKRGQDVALRCDPISGHVSLFWYQQALGQGPEFLTYFQNEAQLDKSGLPSDRFFAERPEGSVSTLKIQRTQQEDSAVYLCASSSRGRSDEQYFGPGTRLTVT.

CDR3 residues: CASSSFGGRQTEAFF. CDR3 DNA: TGTGCCAGCAGCTCCTTTGGGGGGAGGCAAACTGAAGCTTTCTTT. This chain joins TRBV5-4 and TRBJ1-1, with a tentative D call TRBD1 (5 bases). Germline CDR1 SGHNT, CDR2 YYREEE (reference sequence). Deletions cut 3 bases from V and 5 bases from J, with 17 bases between. The CDR3 sequence is 15 residues long.

In its sample, this clone was seen a few times. The chain couples TRBV5-1 to TRBJ1-1; 9 bases line up with TRBD1. The CDR3 extends over 16 amino acids. CDR1 is SGHRS, CDR2 YFSETQ, per germline. Losses at the gene ends were 0 bases for V and 7 bases for J; bases not matched to a gene: 10. The CDR3 is CASSLVGMDRGGEAFF. The DNA for the CDR3 is TGCGCCAGCAGCTTGGTGGGAATGGACAGGGGAGGTGAAGCTTTCTTT.

The rearrangement joins TRBV2 to TRBJ2-7; 9 bases match TRBD1. V lost 6 bases, J lost 4 bases, and 7 bases stayed unmatched. The length of the CDR3 is 14 residues. The germline CDR1 and CDR2 sequences are SNHLY and FYNNEI. Here the CDR3 reads CASREGQGDYEQYF. For the CDR3, the DNA is TGTGCCAGCAGAGAGGGACAGGGCGATTACGAGCAGTACTTC.

The chain has TRBV5-4 and TRBJ2-3; unclear D gene. The V end was cut by 0 bases, the J end by 0 bases, with 5 bases between. CDR3 length: 14 residues. The germline V gene has CDR1 SGHNT and CDR2 YYREEE (reference sequence). The CDR3 spells CASSLVHSTDTQYF. The CDR3 bases are TGTGCCAGCAGCTTGGTACATAGCACAGATACGCAGTATTTT.

This clone was detected only a few times. J is TRBJ2-7 and V is TRBV27; D possibly corresponds to TRBD2 (5 bases). V was trimmed by 2 bases and J by 4 bases, leaving 9 bases between them. The CDR3 totals 13 residues. The V gene's germline CDR1 is MNHEY and CDR2 SMNVEV (reference sequence). The CDR3 spells CASSLRDPYEQYF. CDR3 nucleotides: TGTGCCAGCAGTTTACGGGATCCTTACGAGCAGTACTTC.

The V and J genes are TRBV6-6 and TRBJ2-5; 7 bases agree with TRBD2. CDR1 is MNHNY, CDR2 SVGAGI, per germline (reference sequence). V dropped 7 bases and J dropped 5; count of bases not matched to a gene: 7. CDR3 length: 13 residues. CDR3 region: CASISGLGETQYF. Here the CDR3 DNA reads TGTGCCAGCATTAGCGGGCTAGGGGAGACCCAGTACTTC.

The chain recombines TRBV5-4 with TRBJ2-2; 10 bases are a match to TRBD1. With 3 bases clipped from V and 5 bases from J, the junction kept 7 bases outside the gene matches. The germline V gene encodes CDR1 SGHNT and CDR2 YYREEE (reference sequence). The CDR3 loop spans 16 amino acids. CDR3 sequence reads: CASSWGDRGFTGELFF. CDR3 in DNA: TGTGCCAGCAGCTGGGGGGACAGGGGTTTTACCGGGGAGCTGTTTTTT.

The chain combines TRBV19 with TRBJ2-7; D is unresolved. Trimming pared 3 bases from V and 4 bases from J, leaving 16 bases between. CDR1 and CDR2 from the germline V gene are LNHDA and SQIVND (reference sequence). The CDR3 consists of 15 residues. The CDR3 nucleotides are TGTGCCAGTAGTATGTTATACCCCCTCTCTTACGAGCAGTACTTC. It is translated as CASSMLYPLSYEQYF.